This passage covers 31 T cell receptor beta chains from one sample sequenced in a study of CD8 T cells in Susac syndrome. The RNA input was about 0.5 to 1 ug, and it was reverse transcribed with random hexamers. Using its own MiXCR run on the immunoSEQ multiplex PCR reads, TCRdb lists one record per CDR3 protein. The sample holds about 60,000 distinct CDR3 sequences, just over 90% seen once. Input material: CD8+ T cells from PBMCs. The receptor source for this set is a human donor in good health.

CDR3 sequence: CASIRSKGQGGSYNEQFF. DNA for the CDR3: TGTGCCAGCATCCGGTCCAAGGGACAGGGCGGATCCTACAATGAGCAGTTCTTC. The chain links TRBV12-3 or TRBV12-4 to TRBJ2-1, with 9 bases identical to TRBD1. J gave up 1 base and V 7 bases, and 14 bases lay outside the gene matches. The CDR3 has 18 residues.

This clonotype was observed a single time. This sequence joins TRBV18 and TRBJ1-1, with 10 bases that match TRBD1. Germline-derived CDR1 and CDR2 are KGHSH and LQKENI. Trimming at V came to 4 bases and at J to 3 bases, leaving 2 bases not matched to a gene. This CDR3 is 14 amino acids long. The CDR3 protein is CASSQGTGDTEAFF. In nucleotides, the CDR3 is TGTGCCAGCTCACAGGGGACAGGGGACACTGAAGCTTTCTTT.

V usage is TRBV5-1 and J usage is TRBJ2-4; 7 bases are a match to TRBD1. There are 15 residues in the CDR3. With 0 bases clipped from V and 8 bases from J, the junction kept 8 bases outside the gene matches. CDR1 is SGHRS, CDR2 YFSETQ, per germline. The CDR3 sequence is CASSLEGTANYIQYF. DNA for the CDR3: TGCGCCAGCAGCTTGGAAGGGACAGCGAACTACATTCAGTACTTC. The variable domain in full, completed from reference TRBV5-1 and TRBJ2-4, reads KAGVTQTPRYLIKTRGQQVTLSCSPISGHRSVSWYQQTPGQGLQFLFEYFSETQRNKGNFPGRFSGRQFSNSRSEMNVSTLELGDSALYLCASSLEGTANYIQYFGAGTRLSVL.

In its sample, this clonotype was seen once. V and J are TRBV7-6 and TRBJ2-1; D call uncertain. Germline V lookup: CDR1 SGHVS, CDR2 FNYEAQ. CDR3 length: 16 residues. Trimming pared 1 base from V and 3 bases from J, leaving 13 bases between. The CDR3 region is CASSLVGPLSYNEQFF. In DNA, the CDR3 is TGTGCCAGCAGCTTAGTCGGACCCCTAAGCTACAATGAGCAGTTCTTC.

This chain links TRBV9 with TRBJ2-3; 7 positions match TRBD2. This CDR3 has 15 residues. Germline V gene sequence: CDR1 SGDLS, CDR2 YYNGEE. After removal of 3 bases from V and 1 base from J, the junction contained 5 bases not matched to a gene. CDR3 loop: CASSDPGGGTDTQYF. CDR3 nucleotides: TGTGCCAGCAGCGACCCGGGGGGTGGCACAGATACGCAGTATTTT.

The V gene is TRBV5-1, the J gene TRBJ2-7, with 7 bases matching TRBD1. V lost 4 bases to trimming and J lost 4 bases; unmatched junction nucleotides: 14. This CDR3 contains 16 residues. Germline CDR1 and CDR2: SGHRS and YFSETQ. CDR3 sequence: CASSPETGILPYEQYF. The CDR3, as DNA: TGCGCCAGCAGCCCTGAGACAGGGATCCTTCCGTACGAGCAGTACTTC.

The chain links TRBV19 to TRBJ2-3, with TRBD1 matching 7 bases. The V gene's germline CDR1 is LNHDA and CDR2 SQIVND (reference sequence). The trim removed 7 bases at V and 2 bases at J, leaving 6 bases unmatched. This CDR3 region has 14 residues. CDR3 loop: CASIPDRDTDTQYF. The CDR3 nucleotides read TGTGCCAGTATCCCCGACAGGGACACAGATACGCAGTATTTT.

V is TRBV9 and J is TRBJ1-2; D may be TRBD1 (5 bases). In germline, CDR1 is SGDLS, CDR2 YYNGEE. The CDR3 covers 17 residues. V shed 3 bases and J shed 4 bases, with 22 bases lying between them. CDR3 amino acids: CASSARPGEGIAYGYTF. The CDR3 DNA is TGTGCCAGCAGCGCCCGCCCGGGGGAGGGTATAGCCTATGGCTACACCTTC.

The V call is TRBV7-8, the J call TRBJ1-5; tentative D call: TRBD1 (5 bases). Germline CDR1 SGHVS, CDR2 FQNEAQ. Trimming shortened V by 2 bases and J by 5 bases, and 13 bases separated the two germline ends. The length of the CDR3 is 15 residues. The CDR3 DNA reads TGTGCCAGCAGCTTATGGGGGGGGGAGTATCAGCCCCAGCATTTT. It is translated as CASSLWGGEYQPQHF.

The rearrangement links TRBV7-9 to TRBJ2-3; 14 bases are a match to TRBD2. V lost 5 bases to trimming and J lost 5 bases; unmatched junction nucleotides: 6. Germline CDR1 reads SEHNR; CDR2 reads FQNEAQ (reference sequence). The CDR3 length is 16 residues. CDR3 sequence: CASSILGLAGEDTQYF. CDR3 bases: TGTGCCAGCAGCATTCTGGGACTAGCGGGGGAAGATACGCAGTATTTT.

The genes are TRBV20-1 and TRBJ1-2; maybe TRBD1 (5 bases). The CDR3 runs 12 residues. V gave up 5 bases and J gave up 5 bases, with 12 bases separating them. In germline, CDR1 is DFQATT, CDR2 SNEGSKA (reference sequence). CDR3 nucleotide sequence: TGCAGTGCTTGGGATTGGGGGTATGGCTACACCTTC. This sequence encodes CSAWDWGYGYTF.

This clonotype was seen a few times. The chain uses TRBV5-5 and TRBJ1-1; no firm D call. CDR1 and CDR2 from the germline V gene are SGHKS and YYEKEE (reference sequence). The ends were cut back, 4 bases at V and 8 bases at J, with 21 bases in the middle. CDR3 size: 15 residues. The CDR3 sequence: CASSLRLVRVGEAFF. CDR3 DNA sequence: TGTGCCAGCAGCCTTAGGCTAGTTAGGGTAGGAGAAGCTTTCTTT.

In DNA, the CDR3 is TGTGCCATCAAGGAGAACACTGAAGCTTTCTTT. The encoded protein is CAIKENTEAFF. This chain uses TRBV10-3 with TRBJ1-1, with unresolved D. CDR1 and CDR2 (germline): ENHRY, SYGVKD. CDR3 length equals 11 residues. Trimming took 7 bases from V and 1 from J, leaving 4 bases between them.

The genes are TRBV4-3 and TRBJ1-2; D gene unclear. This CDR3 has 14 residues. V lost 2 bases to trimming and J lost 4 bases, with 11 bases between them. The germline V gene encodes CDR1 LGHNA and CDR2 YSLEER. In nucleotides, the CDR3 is TGCGCCAGCAGCCAAACTACCGAATCCTATGGCTACACCTTC. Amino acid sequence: CASSQTTESYGYTF.

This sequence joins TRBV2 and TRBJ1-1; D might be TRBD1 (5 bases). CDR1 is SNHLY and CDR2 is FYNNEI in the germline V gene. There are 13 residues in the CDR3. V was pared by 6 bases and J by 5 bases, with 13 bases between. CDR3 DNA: TGTGCCAGCAGGGACACCGGGTGGACTGAAGCTTTCTTT. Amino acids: CASRDTGWTEAFF.

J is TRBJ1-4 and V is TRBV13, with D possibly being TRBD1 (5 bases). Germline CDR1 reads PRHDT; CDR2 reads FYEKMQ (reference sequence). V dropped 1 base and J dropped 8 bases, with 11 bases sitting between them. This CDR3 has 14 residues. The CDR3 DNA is TGTGCCAGCAGCTTAGAGGCGGGGGAGGAAAAACTGTTTTTT. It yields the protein CASSLEAGEEKLFF.

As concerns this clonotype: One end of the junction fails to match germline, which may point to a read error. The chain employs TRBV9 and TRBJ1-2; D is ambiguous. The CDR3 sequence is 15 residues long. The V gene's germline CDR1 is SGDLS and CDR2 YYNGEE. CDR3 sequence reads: CASSVDGRTIYGYNF. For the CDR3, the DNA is TGTGCCAGCAGCGTAGATGGCAGAACTATCTATGGCTACAACTTC.

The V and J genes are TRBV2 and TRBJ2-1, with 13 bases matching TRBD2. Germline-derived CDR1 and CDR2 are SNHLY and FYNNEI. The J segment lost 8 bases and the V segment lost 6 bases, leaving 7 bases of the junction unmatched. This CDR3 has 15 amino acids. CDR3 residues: CASRAGTSGVYEQFF. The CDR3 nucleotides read TGTGCCAGCAGGGCCGGGACTAGCGGGGTTTATGAGCAGTTCTTC. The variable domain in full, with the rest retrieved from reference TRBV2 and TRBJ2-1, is EPEVTQTPSHQVTQMGQEVILRCVPISNHLYFYWYRQILGQKVEFLVSFYNNEISEKSEIFDDQFSVERPDGSNFTLKIRSTKLEDSAMYFCASRAGTSGVYEQFFGPGTRLTVL.

CDR3 sequence: CASSLARDRDEYF. In DNA, the CDR3 is TGCGCCAGCAGCTTGGCCCGGGACAGGGATGAGTATTTT. V and J are TRBV5-1 and TRBJ2-3; 9 positions match TRBD1. Germline loops: CDR1 SGHRS, CDR2 YFSETQ. The CDR3 is made up of 13 amino acids. V dropped 0 bases and J dropped 13; count of bases not matched to a gene: 6.

CDR3 loop: CASSELDPRENVLTF. In nucleotides, the CDR3 is TGTGCCAGCAGTGAATTAGATCCTAGGGAGAACGTCCTGACTTTC. This chain links TRBV2 with TRBJ2-6; D is possibly TRBD2 (5 bases). Trimming took off 2 bases at V and 10 bases at J, with 15 bases between the two ends. The germline CDR1 and CDR2 sequences are SNHLY and FYNNEI. The CDR3 runs 15 residues.

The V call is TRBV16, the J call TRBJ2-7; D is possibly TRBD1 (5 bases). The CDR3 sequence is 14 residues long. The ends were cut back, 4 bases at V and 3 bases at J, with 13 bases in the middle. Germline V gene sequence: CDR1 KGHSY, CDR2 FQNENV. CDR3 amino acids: CASSPSGALYEQYF. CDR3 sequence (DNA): TGTGCCAGCAGCCCGTCTGGGGCCCTCTACGAGCAGTACTTC.

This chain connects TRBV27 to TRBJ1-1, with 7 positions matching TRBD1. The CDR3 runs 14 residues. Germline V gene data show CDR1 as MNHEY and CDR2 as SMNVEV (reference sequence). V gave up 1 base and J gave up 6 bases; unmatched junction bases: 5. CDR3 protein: CASSLWHRGSEAFF. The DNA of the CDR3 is TGTGCCAGCAGTTTATGGCACAGGGGCTCTGAAGCTTTCTTT.

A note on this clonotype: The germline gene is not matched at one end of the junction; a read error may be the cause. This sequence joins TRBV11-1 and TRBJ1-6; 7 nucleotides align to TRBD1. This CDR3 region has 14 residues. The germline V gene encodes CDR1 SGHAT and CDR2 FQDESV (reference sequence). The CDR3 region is CASSSGGGLSTLHF. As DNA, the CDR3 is TGTGCCAGCAGCTCAGGAGGGGGCCTTTCAACCCTCCACTTT.

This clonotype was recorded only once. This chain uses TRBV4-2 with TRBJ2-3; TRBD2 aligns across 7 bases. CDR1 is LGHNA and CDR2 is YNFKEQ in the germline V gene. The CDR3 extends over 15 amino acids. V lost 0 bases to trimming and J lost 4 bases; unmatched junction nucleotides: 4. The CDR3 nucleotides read TGTGCCAGCAGCCAAGATTGGGGGGGTGCAGATACGCAGTATTTT. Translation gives CASSQDWGGADTQYF.

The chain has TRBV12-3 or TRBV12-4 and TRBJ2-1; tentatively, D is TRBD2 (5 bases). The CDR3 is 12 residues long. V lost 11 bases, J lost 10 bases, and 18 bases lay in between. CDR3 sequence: CALGPGRGEQFF. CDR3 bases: TGTGCCCTAGGTCCGGGAAGAGGGGAGCAGTTCTTC.

Written as DNA, the CDR3 is TGTGCCAGCAGTTATCCTTCGGGGGGGGGCTACACCTTC. Its translation: CASSYPSGGGYTF. This rearrangement joins TRBV6-5 to TRBJ1-2, with D maybe TRBD1 (5 bases). The CDR3 runs to 13 residues. Trimming cost V 3 bases and J 8 bases, with 13 bases left between them. Germline CDR1 MNHEY, CDR2 SVGAGI.

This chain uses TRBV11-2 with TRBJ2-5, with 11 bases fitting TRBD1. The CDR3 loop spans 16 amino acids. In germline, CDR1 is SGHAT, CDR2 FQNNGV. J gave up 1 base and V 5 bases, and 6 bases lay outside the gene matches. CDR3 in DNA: TGTGCCAGCAGCCCAGGGACAGGGGGGATCCAAGAGACCCAGTACTTC. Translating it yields CASSPGTGGIQETQYF.

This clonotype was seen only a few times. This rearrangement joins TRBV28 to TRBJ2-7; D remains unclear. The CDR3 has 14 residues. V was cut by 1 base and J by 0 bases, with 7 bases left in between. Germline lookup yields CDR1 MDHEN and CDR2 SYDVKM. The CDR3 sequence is CASSLSGGSYEQYF. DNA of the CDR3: TGTGCCAGCAGTTTATCGGGCGGCTCCTACGAGCAGTACTTC.

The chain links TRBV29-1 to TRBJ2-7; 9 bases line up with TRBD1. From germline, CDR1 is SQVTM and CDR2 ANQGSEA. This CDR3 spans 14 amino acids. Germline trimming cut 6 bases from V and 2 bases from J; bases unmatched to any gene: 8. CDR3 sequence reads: CSVGRDRAPYEQYF. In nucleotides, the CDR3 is TGCAGCGTGGGGCGGGACAGGGCCCCCTACGAGCAGTACTTC.

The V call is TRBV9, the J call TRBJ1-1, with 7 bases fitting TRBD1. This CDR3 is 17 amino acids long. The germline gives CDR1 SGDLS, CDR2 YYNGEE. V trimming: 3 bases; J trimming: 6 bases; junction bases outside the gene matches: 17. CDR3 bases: TGTGCCAGCAGCGCCCCAGGACAGGAGTGGACGCGCGCTGAAGCTTTCTTT. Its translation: CASSAPGQEWTRAEAFF.

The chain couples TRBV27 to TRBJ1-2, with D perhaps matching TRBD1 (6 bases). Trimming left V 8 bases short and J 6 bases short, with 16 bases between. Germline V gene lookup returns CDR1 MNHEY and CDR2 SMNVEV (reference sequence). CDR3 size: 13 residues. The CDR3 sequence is CASGVRGGHGYTF. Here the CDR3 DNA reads TGTGCCAGCGGGGTGAGAGGGGGGCATGGCTACACCTTC.